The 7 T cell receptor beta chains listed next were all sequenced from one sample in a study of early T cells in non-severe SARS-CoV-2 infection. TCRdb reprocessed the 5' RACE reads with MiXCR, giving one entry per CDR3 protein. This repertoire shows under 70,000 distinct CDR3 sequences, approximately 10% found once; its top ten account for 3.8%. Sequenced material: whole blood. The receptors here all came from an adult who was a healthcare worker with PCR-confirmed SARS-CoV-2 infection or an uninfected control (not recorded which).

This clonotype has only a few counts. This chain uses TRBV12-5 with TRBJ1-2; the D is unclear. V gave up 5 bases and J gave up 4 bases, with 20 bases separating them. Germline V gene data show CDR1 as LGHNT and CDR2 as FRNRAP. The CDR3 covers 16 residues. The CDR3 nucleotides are TGTGCTAGTGGTGCACCGGCGGGTATCGGTAGCTATGGCTACACCTTC. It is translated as CASGAPAGIGSYGYTF.

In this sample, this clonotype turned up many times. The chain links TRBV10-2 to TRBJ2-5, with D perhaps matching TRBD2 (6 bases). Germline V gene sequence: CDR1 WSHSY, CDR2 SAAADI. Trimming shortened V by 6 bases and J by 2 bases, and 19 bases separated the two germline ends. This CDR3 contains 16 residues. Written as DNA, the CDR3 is TGCGCCAGCAGGGCCTCGATAGCGGATTTACAAGAGACCCAGTACTTC. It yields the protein CASRASIADLQETQYF.

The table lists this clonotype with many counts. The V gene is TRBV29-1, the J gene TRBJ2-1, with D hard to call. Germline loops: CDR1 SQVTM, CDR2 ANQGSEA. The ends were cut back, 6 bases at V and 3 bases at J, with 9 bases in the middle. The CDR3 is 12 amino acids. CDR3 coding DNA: TGCAGCGTACGACCCGACTACAATGAGCAGTTCTTC. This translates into CSVRPDYNEQFF.

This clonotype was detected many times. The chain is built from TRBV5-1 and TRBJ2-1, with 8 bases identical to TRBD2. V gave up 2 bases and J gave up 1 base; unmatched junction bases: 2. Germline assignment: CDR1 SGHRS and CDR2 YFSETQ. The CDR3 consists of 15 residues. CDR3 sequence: CASSFSGVSYNEQFF. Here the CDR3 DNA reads TGCGCCAGCAGCTTTAGCGGGGTATCCTACAATGAGCAGTTCTTC.

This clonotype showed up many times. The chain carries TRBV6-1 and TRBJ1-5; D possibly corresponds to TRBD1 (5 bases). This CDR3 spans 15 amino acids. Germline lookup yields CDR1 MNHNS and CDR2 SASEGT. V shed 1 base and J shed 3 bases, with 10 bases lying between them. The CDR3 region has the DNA TGTGCCAGCAGTGAAGTCGTGGGACTCAATCAGCCCCAGCATTTT. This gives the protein CASSEVVGLNQPQHF.

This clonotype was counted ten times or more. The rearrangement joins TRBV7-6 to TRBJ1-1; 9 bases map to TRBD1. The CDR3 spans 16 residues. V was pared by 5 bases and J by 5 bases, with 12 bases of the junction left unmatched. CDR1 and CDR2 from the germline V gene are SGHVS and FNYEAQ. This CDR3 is CASSAGGQGKMTEAFF. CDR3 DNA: TGTGCCAGCAGCGCGGGGGGACAGGGAAAGATGACTGAAGCTTTCTTT.

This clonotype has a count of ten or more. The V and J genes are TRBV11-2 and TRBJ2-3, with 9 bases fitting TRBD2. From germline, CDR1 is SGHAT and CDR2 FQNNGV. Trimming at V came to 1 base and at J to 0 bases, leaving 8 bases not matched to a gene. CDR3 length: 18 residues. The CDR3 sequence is CASSLGRLADYSTDTQYF. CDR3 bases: TGTGCCAGCAGCTTAGGCCGACTAGCGGACTACAGCACAGATACGCAGTATTTT.